The T cell receptor (beta chain) described here comes from a study of blood T cells in healthy people across ages. Using a J-beta primer mix together with a sample-barcoded 5' primer, a second PCR was run for about 6 to 12 cycles. MiXCR, run by TCRdb on the 5' RACE reads, gives a single entry per CDR3 protein. Altogether about 760,000 distinct CDR3 sequences are present, just over 55% being singletons, with the ten largest covering roughly 25%. With respect to this clonotype: Its target is not known.

Germline V CDR1 and CDR2: SGHDN, FVKESK. The V gene end was trimmed by 4 bases and the J gene end by 2 bases; junction bases not matched to a gene: 5. The CDR3 is 15 residues long. Study-level points and caveats: Long-lived donors exceeded aged donors in naive CD4+ cells and diversity. Leaving the PBMCs unsorted stopped any conclusive comparison of naive versus antigen-experienced cells. Older age went with lower TCR beta diversity per million T cells, in a roughly linear way.

The sample comprised blood. The chain joins TRBV14 to TRBJ1-2; 9 bases align to TRBD1. The TCR comes from a man aged 35 to 55 in good health. CDR3: CASSPGGTGNYGYTF. CDR3 sequence (DNA): TGTGCCAGCAGCCCCGGAGGGACAGGGAACTATGGCTACACCTTC.